This note documents a single T cell receptor beta chain sequence. The target antigen is unknown. Once RNA had been extracted, it was reverse transcribed into cDNA to act as the sequencing template. The repertoire was sequenced with immunoSEQ multiplex PCR; TCRdb's copy has only in-frame clones and lacks some. The repertoire holds about 300,000 clones, roughly 60% seen once, with approximately 1.8% in the top ten. This entry comes from a study of CD8+ T cells in alopecia areata. Study-level findings and limits: Researchers say the link of baseline CD8+ expansion to response remains uncertain, with one nonresponder.

The length of the CDR3 is 11 residues. J was trimmed by 11 bases and V by 5 bases; bases with no gene match: 8. CDR1 and CDR2 (germline): GTSNPN, SVGIG (reference sequence). The treatment is: oral pan-JAK inhibitor, 5-10 mg twice daily. This receptor was taken from a human donor with alopecia areata. The chain recombines TRBV30 with TRBJ1-2; 7 bases are a match to TRBD1. The material was CD4+ T cells sorted from blood, obtained at week 24, from a patient treated with tofacitinib. CDR3 sequence (DNA): TGTGCCTGGTTCAGACAGGGACCTTACACCTTC. This translates into CAWFRQGPYTF.